The T cell receptor (beta chain) under discussion was sequenced for a study of OX40 agonist ivuxolimab in advanced cancers. As for the study in general: While on treatment, patients had intravenous ivuxolimab at 0.01 to 10 mg/kg every 2 weeks. Among those enrolled, mean age was 60 years (range roughly 23 to 79) and 82.7% were male.

TCRdb's table, derived via immunoSEQ multiplex PCR, lists solely in-frame clones and lacks some. The sample holds roughly 26,000 clones, about 88% seen once. Trimming stripped 1 base from V and 3 bases from J, with 13 bases between. Per the germline V gene, CDR1 is GTSNPN and CDR2 is SVGIG (reference sequence). CDR3 length: 14 amino acids. The chain joins TRBV30 to TRBJ2-7; no reliable D call. The source is an adult with an advanced solid tumor such as melanoma, head and neck, liver or kidney cancer. Material: CD4+ or CD8+ T cells sorted from blood, obtained in a trial of the OX40 agonist ivuxolimab. The CDR3 sequence is CAWSAAYLGYEQYF. The CDR3 DNA sequence: TGTGCCTGGAGTGCGGCATATCTCGGCTACGAGCAGTACTTC.